This T cell receptor (beta chain) was profiled in a study of blood T cell repertoires in COVID-19. Study in general: The study drew acute and convalescent COVID-19 samples from the United States, Italy and Spain. Sample material is recorded as cDNA or gDNA derived from T cells, B-cell-depleted T cells, or PBMCs.

Authors' methods: The assay estimated nucleated cells by amplifying reference gene primers. TCRdb's copy holds only in-frame clones and misses some; the assay was immunoSEQ multiplex PCR. Clone size and the V and J calls come from that table; the DNA yielded D and trimming. The sample records about 130,000 clones, almost 80% being singletons. The sample consisted of peripheral blood. The sequence was collected from a man in his sixties who had recovered from COVID-19.

CDR3 nucleotide sequence: TGTGCCAGCAGCGAGGGGGGACAGGGGGCAAGAGGCTACACCTTC. Amino acid sequence: CASSEGGQGARGYTF. The chain has TRBV6-5 and TRBJ1-2, with 12 bases lining up with TRBD1. Germline V gene data show CDR1 as MNHEY and CDR2 as SVGAGI. This CDR3 comprises 15 residues. V gave up 6 bases and J gave up 8 bases; unmatched junction bases: 10.